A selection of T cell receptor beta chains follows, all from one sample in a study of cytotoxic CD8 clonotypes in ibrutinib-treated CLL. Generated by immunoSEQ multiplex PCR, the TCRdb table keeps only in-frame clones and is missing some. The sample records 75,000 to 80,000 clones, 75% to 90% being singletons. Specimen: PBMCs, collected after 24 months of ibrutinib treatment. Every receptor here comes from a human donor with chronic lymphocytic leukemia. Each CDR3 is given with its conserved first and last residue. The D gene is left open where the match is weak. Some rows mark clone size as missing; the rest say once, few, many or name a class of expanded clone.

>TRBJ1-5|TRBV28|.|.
CASRPPKTERQPQHF
TGTGCCAGCAGACCTCCCAAGACGGAAAGACAGCCCCAGCATTTT
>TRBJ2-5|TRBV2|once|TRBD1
CASSRDREETQYF
TGTGCCAGCAGCCGGGACAGAGAAGAGACCCAGTACTTC
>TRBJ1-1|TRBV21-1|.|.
CASSGQGNTEAFF
TGTGCCAGCAGTGGACAGGGGAACACTGAAGCTTTCTTT
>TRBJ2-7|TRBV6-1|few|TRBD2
CASGLARSYEQYF
TGTGCCAGTGGACTAGCGCGATCCTACGAGCAGTACTTC
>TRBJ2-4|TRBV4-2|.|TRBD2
CASSQGEASGSLAKNIQYF
TGTGCCAGCAGCCAAGGGGAGGCTAGCGGGAGTTTGGCCAAAAACATTCAGTACTTC
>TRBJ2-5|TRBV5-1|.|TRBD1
CASSRDRGGETQYF
TGCGCCAGCAGCAGGGACAGGGGCGGAGAGACCCAGTACTTC
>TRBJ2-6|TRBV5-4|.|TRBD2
CASSPTLTSEAGANVLTF
TGTGCCAGCAGCCCAACCCTAACTAGCGAAGCTGGGGCCAACGTCCTGACTTTC
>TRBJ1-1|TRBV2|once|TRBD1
CASINGQGNTEAFF
TGTGCCAGCATTAACGGACAGGGGAACACTGAAGCTTTCTTT
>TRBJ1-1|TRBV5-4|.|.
CASSLEPEMNTEAFF
TGTGCCAGCAGCTTGGAGCCAGAGATGAACACTGAAGCTTTCTTT
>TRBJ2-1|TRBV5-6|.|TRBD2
CASSWGLLAEIYNEQFF
TGTGCCAGCAGCTGGGGCCTACTAGCGGAGATCTACAATGAGCAGTTCTTC
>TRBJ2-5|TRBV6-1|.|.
CASLQTSWETQYF
TGTGCCAGCTTACAGACATCGTGGGAGACCCAGTACTTC
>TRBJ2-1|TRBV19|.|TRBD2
CASTQGVLAGNEQFF
TGTGCCAGTACTCAGGGGGTACTAGCGGGAAATGAGCAGTTCTTC
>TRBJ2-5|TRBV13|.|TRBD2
CASSFRGVAAETQYF
TGTGCCAGCAGCTTCCGGGGGGTAGCGGCAGAGACCCAGTACTTC
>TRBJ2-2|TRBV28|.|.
CASSPGAKDTGELFF
TGTGCCAGCAGTCCCGGGGCCAAGGACACCGGGGAGCTGTTTTTT
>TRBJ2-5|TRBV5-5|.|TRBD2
CASSPGLDGTQYF
TGTGCCAGCAGCCCGGGACTAGATGGGACCCAGTACTTC
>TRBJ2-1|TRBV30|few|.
CAWTIPGLFFLRAEQFF
TGTGCCTGGACCATCCCGGGACTTTTTTTCCTTCGGGCGGAGCAGTTCTTC
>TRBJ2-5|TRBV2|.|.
CASSGGRQETQYF
TGTGCCAGCAGTGGGGGACGACAAGAGACCCAGTACTTC
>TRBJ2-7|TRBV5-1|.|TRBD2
CASSSFSGRASTEQYF
TGCGCCAGCAGCTCCTTTAGCGGGAGGGCCTCAACCGAGCAGTACTTC
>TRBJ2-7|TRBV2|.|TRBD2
CASKVTGLAAHF
TGTGCCAGCAAGGTGACCGGACTAGCGGCCCACTTC
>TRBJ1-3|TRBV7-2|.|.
CASSLDGNSGNTIYF
TGTGCCAGCAGCTTAGATGGGAATAGTGGAAACACCATATATTTT
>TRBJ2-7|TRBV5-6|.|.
CASSLSRRSYEQYF
TGTGCCAGCAGCTTGTCCAGGCGATCCTACGAGCAGTACTTC
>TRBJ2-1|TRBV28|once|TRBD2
CASTPQGQSTSGSFYEQFF
TGTGCCAGCACCCCCCAGGGGCAAAGTACTAGCGGGAGTTTCTATGAGCAGTTCTTC
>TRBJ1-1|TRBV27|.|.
CASSVVDGNTEAFF
TGTGCCAGCAGCGTGGTCGATGGGAACACTGAAGCTTTCTTT
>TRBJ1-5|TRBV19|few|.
CASSIATDSNQPQHF
TGTGCCAGTAGTATCGCGACAGATAGCAATCAGCCCCAGCATTTT
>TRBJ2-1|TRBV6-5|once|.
CASSYETGNNEQFF
TGTGCCAGCAGTTACGAGACGGGAAACAATGAGCAGTTCTTC
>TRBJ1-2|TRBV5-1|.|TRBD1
CASSFDRDYGYTF
TGCGCCAGCAGCTTTGACAGGGATTATGGCTACACCTTC
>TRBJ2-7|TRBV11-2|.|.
CASSLEGGTSYEQYF
TGTGCCAGCAGCTTAGAGGGTGGCACTTCCTACGAGCAGTACTTC
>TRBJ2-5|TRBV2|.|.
CASSEPRPDRQETQYF
TGTGCCAGCAGCGAACCCCGACCAGACAGACAAGAGACCCAGTACTTC
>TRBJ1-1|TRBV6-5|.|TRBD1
CASMAGGFPGTEAFF
TGTGCCAGCATGGCAGGGGGGTTTCCCGGGACTGAAGCTTTCTTT
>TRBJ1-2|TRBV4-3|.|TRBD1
CASSQDQGAGYGYTF
TGCGCCAGCAGCCAAGATCAGGGGGCTGGGTATGGCTACACCTTC
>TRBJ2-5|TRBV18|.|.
CASSPFREETQYF
TGTGCCAGCTCACCATTCAGGGAAGAGACCCAGTACTTC
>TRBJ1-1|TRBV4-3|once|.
CASSQGTGLVTEAFF
TGCGCCAGCAGCCAAGGTACAGGGTTGGTGACTGAAGCTTTCTTT
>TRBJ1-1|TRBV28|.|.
CASSFWEWDTEAFF
TGTGCCAGCAGTTTCTGGGAATGGGACACTGAAGCTTTCTTT
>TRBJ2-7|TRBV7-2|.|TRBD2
CASSKTSGSTYEQYF
TGTGCCAGCAGCAAGACTAGCGGGAGCACCTACGAGCAGTACTTC
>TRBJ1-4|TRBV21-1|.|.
CASSKHRDRVVCANEKLFF
TGTGCCAGCAGCAAACACCGGGACAGGGTAGTTTGCGCTAATGAAAAACTGTTTTTT
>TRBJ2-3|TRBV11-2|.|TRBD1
CASSLGQGGTDTQYF
TGTGCCAGCAGCTTAGGACAGGGGGGCACAGATACGCAGTATTTT
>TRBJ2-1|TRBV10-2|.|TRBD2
CASTMTSGSISYNEQFF
TGCGCCAGCACCATGACTAGCGGGAGCATCTCCTACAATGAGCAGTTCTTC
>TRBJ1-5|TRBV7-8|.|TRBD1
CASSSISGTGVQPQHF
TGTGCCAGCAGCTCTATTTCCGGGACAGGGGTTCAGCCCCAGCATTTT
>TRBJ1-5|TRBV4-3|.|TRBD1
CASSQDAQGANQPQHF
TGCGCCAGCAGCCAAGATGCGCAGGGGGCGAATCAGCCCCAGCATTTT
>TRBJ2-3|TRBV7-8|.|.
CASMRQESTDTQYF
TGTGCCAGCATGAGACAGGAGTCCACAGATACGCAGTATTTT
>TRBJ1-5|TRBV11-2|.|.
CASSLAPNQPQHF
TGTGCCAGCAGCTTAGCCCCAAATCAGCCCCAGCATTTT
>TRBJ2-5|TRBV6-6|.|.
CADPGGRETQYF
TGTGCCGACCCCGGGGGGCGGGAGACCCAGTACTTC
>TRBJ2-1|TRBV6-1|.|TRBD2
CASSERGGSSGSAQFF
TGTGCCAGCAGTGAAAGGGGTGGGTCCAGCGGGAGTGCGCAGTTCTTC
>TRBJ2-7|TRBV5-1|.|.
CASSLNWGASYEQYF
TGCGCCAGCAGCTTGAATTGGGGAGCCTCCTACGAGCAGTACTTC
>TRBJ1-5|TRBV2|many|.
CASRGVTGSNQPQHF
TGTGCCAGCAGGGGGGTTACTGGCAGCAATCAGCCCCAGCATTTT
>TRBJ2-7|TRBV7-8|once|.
CASSLVGSFYEQYF
TGTGCCAGCAGCCTGGTAGGGTCCTTCTACGAGCAGTACTTC
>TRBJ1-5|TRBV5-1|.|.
CASSPGPNQPQHF
TGCGCCAGCAGCCCCGGGCCAAATCAGCCCCAGCATTTT
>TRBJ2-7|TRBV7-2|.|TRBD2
CASSPSGRHYEQYF
TGTGCCAGCAGCCCTAGCGGGAGGCACTACGAGCAGTACTTC
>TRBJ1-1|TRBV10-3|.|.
CAINNGQGTEAFF
TGTGCCATAAACAACGGGCAGGGGACTGAAGCTTTCTTT